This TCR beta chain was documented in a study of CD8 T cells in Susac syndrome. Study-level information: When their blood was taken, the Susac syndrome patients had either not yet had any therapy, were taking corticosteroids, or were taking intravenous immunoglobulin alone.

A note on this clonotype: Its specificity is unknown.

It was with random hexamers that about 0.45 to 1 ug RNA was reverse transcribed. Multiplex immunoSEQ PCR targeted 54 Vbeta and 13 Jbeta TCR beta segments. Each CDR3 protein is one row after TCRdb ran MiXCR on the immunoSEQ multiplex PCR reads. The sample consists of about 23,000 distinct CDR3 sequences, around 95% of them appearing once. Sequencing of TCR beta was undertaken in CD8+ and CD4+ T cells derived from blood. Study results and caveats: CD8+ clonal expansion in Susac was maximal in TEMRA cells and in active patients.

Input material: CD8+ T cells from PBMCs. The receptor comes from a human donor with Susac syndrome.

CDR3 in DNA: TGTGCCAGCCTGCAGGGGGAATACGAGCAGTACTTC. It codes for CASLQGEYEQYF. This chain connects TRBV11-3 to TRBJ2-7; 7 nucleotides align to TRBD1. V shed 8 bases, J shed 4 bases, and the junction held 5 bases outside the gene matches. Germline V gene lookup returns CDR1 SGHNT and CDR2 YENEEA. This CDR3 spans 12 amino acids.